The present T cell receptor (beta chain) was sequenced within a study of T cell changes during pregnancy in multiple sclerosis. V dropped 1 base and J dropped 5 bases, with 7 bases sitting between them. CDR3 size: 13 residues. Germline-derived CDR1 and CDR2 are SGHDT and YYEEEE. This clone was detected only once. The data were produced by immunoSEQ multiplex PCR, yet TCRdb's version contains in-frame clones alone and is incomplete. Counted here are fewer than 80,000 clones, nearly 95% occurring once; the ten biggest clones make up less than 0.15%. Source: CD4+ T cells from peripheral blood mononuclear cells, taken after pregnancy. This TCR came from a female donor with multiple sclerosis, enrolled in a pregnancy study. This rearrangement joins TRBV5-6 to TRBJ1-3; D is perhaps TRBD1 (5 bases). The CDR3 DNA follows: TGTGCCAGCAGCTTGAGGGGTAGAAACACCATATATTTT. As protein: CASSLRGRNTIYF.